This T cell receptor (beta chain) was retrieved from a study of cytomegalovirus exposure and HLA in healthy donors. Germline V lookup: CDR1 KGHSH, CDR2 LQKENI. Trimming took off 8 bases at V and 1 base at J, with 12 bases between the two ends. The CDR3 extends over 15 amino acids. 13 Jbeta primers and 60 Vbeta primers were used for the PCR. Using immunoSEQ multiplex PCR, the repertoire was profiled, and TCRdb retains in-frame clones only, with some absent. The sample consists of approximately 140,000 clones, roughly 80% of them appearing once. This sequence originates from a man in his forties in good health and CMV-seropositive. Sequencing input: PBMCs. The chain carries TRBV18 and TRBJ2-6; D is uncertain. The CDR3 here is CASAPRLSGANVLTF. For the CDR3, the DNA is TGTGCCAGCGCCCCGAGGCTTTCTGGGGCCAACGTCCTGACTTTC.